These T cell receptor beta chains were read from a single sample in a study of T cell responses to AZD1222 COVID-19 vaccine. The table came from immunoSEQ multiplex PCR; TCRdb's copy has only in-frame clones and leaves some out. The table records 65,000 to 75,000 clones, about 78% of them present only once. Here the sequenced sample was peripheral blood, taken 28 days after the second AZD1222 dose. The receptors were gathered from an adult who received the AZD1222 COVID-19 vaccine. CDR3s include the opening cysteine and the closing phenylalanine or tryptophan. Each record gives: J gene, V gene, D gene, CDR3 length, clone size, CDR3 protein, CDR3 DNA. A D gene is named only where the DNA matches it firmly. Rows give clone size only sometimes, using once, few, many, or a class for an expanded clone.

j_gene: TRBJ2-7
v_gene: TRBV18
d_gene: TRBD1
len: 15
abundance: .
CDR3aa: CASSPGQGDSYEQYF
CDR3nt: TGTGCCAGCTCACCAGGACAGGGGGACTCCTACGAGCAGTACTTC

j_gene: TRBJ1-1
v_gene: TRBV7-2
d_gene: TRBD1
len: 15
abundance: .
CDR3aa: CASSTTGGPYTEAFF
CDR3nt: TGTGCCAGCAGCACCACAGGGGGCCCTTACACTGAAGCTTTCTTT

j_gene: TRBJ2-2
v_gene: TRBV28
d_gene: .
len: 15
abundance: .
CDR3aa: CASSSGAANTGELFF
CDR3nt: TGTGCCAGCAGTTCAGGAGCGGCGAACACCGGGGAGCTGTTTTTT

j_gene: TRBJ2-7
v_gene: TRBV28
d_gene: .
len: 14
abundance: .
CDR3aa: CASSQGSAPTVQYF
CDR3nt: TGTGCCAGCAGTCAAGGCAGCGCGCCAACCGTGCAGTACTTC

j_gene: TRBJ2-1
v_gene: TRBV7-3
d_gene: .
len: 15
abundance: .
CDR3aa: CASSPHSTSYNEQFF
CDR3nt: TGTGCCAGCAGCCCCCACTCTACCTCATACAATGAGCAGTTCTTC

j_gene: TRBJ1-4
v_gene: TRBV3-1/TRBV3-2
d_gene: .
len: 15
abundance: .
CDR3aa: CASSQGGGTNEKLFF
CDR3nt: TGTGCCAGCAGCCAAGGCGGAGGCACTAATGAAAAACTGTTTTTT

j_gene: TRBJ1-5
v_gene: TRBV27
d_gene: .
len: 15
abundance: .
CDR3aa: CASSPAVYSNQPQHF
CDR3nt: TGTGCCAGCAGTCCGGCAGTGTATAGCAATCAGCCCCAGCATTTT

j_gene: TRBJ2-7
v_gene: TRBV6-5
d_gene: TRBD1
len: 15
abundance: .
CDR3aa: CAAHPGTGAIYEQYF
CDR3nt: TGTGCCGCCCACCCCGGGACAGGGGCAATTTACGAGCAGTACTTC

j_gene: TRBJ1-5
v_gene: TRBV2
d_gene: .
len: 13
abundance: few
CDR3aa: CASRRDSNQPQHF
CDR3nt: TGTGCCAGCAGAAGAGATAGCAATCAGCCCCAGCATTTT

j_gene: TRBJ2-3
v_gene: TRBV24-1
d_gene: TRBD1
len: 15
abundance: .
CDR3aa: CATSDLTGVADTQYF
CDR3nt: TGTGCCACCAGTGATTTGACAGGGGTGGCAGATACGCAGTATTTT

j_gene: TRBJ2-5
v_gene: TRBV5-1
d_gene: .
len: 11
abundance: .
CDR3aa: CASSLMETQYF
CDR3nt: TGCGCCAGCAGCTTGATGGAGACCCAGTACTTC